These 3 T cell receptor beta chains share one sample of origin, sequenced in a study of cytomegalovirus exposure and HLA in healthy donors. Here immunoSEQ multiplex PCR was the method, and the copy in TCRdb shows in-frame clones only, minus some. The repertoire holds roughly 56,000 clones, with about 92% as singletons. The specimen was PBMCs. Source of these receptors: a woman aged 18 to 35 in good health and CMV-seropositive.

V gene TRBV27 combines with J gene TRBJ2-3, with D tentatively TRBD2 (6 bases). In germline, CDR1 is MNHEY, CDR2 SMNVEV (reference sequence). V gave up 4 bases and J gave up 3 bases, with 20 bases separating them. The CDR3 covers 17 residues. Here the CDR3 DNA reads TGTGCCAGCAGTTCCCACAAGACTAGGAGGGTTACAGATACGCAGTATTTT. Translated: CASSSHKTRRVTDTQYF.

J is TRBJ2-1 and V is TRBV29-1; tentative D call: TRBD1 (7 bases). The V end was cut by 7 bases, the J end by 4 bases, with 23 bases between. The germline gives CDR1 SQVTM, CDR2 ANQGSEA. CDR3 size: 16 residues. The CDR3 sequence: CSAGGAVGQRYNEQFF. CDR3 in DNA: TGCAGCGCCGGGGGAGCTGTGGGACAGCGTTACAATGAGCAGTTCTTC.

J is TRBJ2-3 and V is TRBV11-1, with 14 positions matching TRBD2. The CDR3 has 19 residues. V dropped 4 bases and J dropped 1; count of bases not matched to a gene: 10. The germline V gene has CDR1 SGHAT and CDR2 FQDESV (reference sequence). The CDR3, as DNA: TGTGCCAGCAGCTCCCGGACTAGCGGGGGGCCCCCTCGCACAGATACGCAGTATTTT. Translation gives CASSSRTSGGPPRTDTQYF. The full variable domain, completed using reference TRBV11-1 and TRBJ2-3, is EAEVAQSPRYKITEKSQAVAFWCDPISGHATLYWYRQILGQGPELLVQFQDESVVDDSQLPKDRFSAERLKGVDSTLKIQPAELGDSAMYLCASSSRTSGGPPRTDTQYFGPGTRLTVL.